A single sample is the source of the 5 T cell receptor beta chains below, sequenced in a study of PD-1 blockade in classical Hodgkin lymphoma. The table came from immunoSEQ multiplex PCR; TCRdb's copy has only in-frame clones and leaves some out. This sample has 60,000 to 65,000 clones, with around 88% found just once. All patients experienced relapse after autologous stem cell transplantation, and brentuximab vedotin exposure was variable. The sequences come from peripheral blood mononuclear cells (PBMCs), collected at baseline. Receptors were obtained from a human donor with classical Hodgkin lymphoma.

V usage is TRBV2 and J usage is TRBJ1-5; possible D gene TRBD1, 5 bases. Deletions cut 8 bases from V and 0 bases from J, with 14 bases between. The CDR3 has 15 amino acids. Germline CDR1 is SNHLY and CDR2 is FYNNEI. This CDR3 is CASGGEGFSNQPQHF. CDR3 in DNA: TGTGCCAGCGGGGGAGAGGGCTTTAGCAATCAGCCCCAGCATTTT. The variable domain in full, completed from reference TRBV2 and TRBJ1-5, reads EPEVTQTPSHQVTQMGQEVILRCVPISNHLYFYWYRQILGQKVEFLVSFYNNEISEKSEIFDDQFSVERPDGSNFTLKIRSTKLEDSAMYFCASGGEGFSNQPQHFGDGTRLSIL.

The chain links TRBV7-3 to TRBJ2-5; D call uncertain. Trimming stripped 4 bases from V and 9 bases from J, with 12 bases between. The CDR3 is 12 residues long. Germline lookup yields CDR1 SGHTA and CDR2 FQGTGA. The CDR3 is CASSSTGAAQYF. CDR3 DNA sequence: TGTGCCAGCAGCTCCACTGGTGCGGCCCAGTACTTC. The whole variable domain, remainder taken from reference TRBV7-3 and TRBJ2-5, is GAGVSQTPSNKVTEKGKYVELRCDPISGHTALYWYRQSLGQGPEFLIYFQGTGAADDSGLPNDRFFAVRPEGSVSTLKIQRTERGDSAVYLCASSSTGAAQYFGPGTRLLVL.

This chain links TRBV6-5 with TRBJ2-7; either TRBD1 or TRBD2 may fit D (5 bases each). The V and J ends lost 2 bases and 7 bases respectively, with 18 bases between them. CDR3 size: 15 residues. The germline gives CDR1 MNHEY, CDR2 SVGAGI. Here the CDR3 DNA reads TGTGCCAGCAGTTACAATCAGGGTACCCCGGGGGAGCAGTACTTC. Encoded protein: CASSYNQGTPGEQYF.

This clone was seen only a few times. V and J are TRBV7-2 and TRBJ1-2; D is ambiguous. The ends were cut back, 4 bases at V and 4 bases at J, with 7 bases in the middle. Germline V CDR1 and CDR2: SGHTA, FQGNSA. The length of the CDR3 is 12 residues. The DNA for the CDR3 is TGTGCCAGCAGCTGGGATTTCTATGGCTACACCTTC. Its translation is CASSWDFYGYTF.

The gene calls are TRBV30 and TRBJ1-1, with 7 nucleotides matching TRBD1. This CDR3 is 16 amino acids long. The V gene's germline CDR1 is GTSNPN and CDR2 SVGIG (reference sequence). With 2 bases clipped from V and 2 bases from J, the junction kept 11 bases outside the gene matches. CDR3 nucleotide sequence: TGTGCCTGGAGTAGGGGGCTTCTGAGGTTCAACACTGAAGCTTTCTTT. It translates to CAWSRGLLRFNTEAFF.